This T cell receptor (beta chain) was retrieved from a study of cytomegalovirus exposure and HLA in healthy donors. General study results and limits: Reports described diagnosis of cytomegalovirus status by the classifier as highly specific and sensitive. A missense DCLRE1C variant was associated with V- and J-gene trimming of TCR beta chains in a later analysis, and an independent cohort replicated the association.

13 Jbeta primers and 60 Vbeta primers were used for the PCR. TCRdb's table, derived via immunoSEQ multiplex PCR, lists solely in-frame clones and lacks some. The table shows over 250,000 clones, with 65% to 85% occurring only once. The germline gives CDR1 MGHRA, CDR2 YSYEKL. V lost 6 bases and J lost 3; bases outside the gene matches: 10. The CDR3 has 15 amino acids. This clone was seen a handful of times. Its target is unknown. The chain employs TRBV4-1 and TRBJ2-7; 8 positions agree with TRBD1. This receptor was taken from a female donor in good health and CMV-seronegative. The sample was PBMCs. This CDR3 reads CASSLTGTGNYEQYF. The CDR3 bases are TGCGCCAGCAGTTTAACCGGGACAGGAAACTACGAGCAGTACTTC.